This passage covers 25 T cell receptor beta chains from one sample sequenced in a study of STAT5B mutations in CD4+ large granular lymphocyte leukemia. TCRdb's table, derived via immunoSEQ multiplex PCR, lists solely in-frame clones and lacks some. Among some 41,000 clones listed, roughly 79% were seen once. Sequences were obtained from CD4+ T cells from blood buffy coats. These receptors came from a human donor in good health.

The chain recombines TRBV6-1 with TRBJ1-2, with 7 bases fitting TRBD1. V shed 5 bases and J 7 bases; nucleotides not matched to a gene: 7. There are 13 residues in the CDR3. Germline V gene data show CDR1 as MNHNS and CDR2 as SASEGT. The CDR3 sequence: CASSSLQGSGYTF. CDR3 DNA sequence: TGTGCCAGCAGTTCTTTACAGGGGTCTGGCTACACCTTC.

This rearrangement joins TRBV11-2 to TRBJ1-5; 8 positions match TRBD1. Trimming cost V 1 base and J 3 bases; bases outside gene matches: 5. Germline V gene lookup returns CDR1 SGHAT and CDR2 FQNNGV. CDR3 size: 16 residues. CDR3 bases: TGTGCCAGCAGCTTAGCAGGGGGCGCAGTCAATCAGCCCCAGCATTTT. Amino acid sequence: CASSLAGGAVNQPQHF.

The sample holds one count of this clone. V and J are TRBV4-3 and TRBJ2-1; D is perhaps TRBD2 (5 bases). This CDR3 spans 16 amino acids. V was clipped by 4 bases and J by 7 bases, with 20 bases between them. CDR1 and CDR2 from the germline V gene are LGHNA and YSLEER. The CDR3 coding sequence is TGCGCCAGCAGCCTGTCGTTAGGCGCGGGCCGAAATGAGCAGTTCTTC. Translating it yields CASSLSLGAGRNEQFF.

The V call is TRBV5-1, the J call TRBJ1-3, with D perhaps matching TRBD1 (5 bases). Trimming pared 6 bases from V and 1 base from J, leaving 17 bases between. CDR3 length: 16 residues. Germline CDR1 SGHRS, CDR2 YFSETQ. The CDR3 region has the DNA TGCGCCAGCACACCGCTATCTAGGGGTTCTGGAAACACCATATATTTT. It translates to CASTPLSRGSGNTIYF.

This rearrangement joins TRBV10-3 to TRBJ2-7, with 8 bases matching TRBD2. Germline V gene data show CDR1 as ENHRY and CDR2 as SYGVKD. J was trimmed by 11 bases and V by 0 bases; bases with no gene match: 12. The length of the CDR3 is 15 residues. CDR3 coding DNA: TGTGCCATCAGTGAGTCGATCACTAGCGGCTCCAAGGAGTACTTC. This gives the protein CAISESITSGSKEYF.

The chain joins TRBV11-2 to TRBJ1-4; 9 bases map to TRBD1. This CDR3 is 15 amino acids long. Germline values: CDR1 SGHAT, CDR2 FQNNGV. Trimming removed 3 bases from V and 5 bases from J; junction bases left unmatched: 4. The CDR3 DNA sequence: TGTGCCAGCAGCTTCCGGGGACAGGGAAATGAAAAACTGTTTTTT. Translation: CASSFRGQGNEKLFF.

This rearrangement joins TRBV10-3 to TRBJ2-5; D call uncertain. The DNA end favors TRBJ2-7, so the J call may be wrong. The CDR3 extends over 14 amino acids. Per the germline V gene, CDR1 is ENHRY and CDR2 is SYGVKD. The CDR3 is CAISESRGAYEQYF. The CDR3 DNA reads as TGTGCCATCAGTGAGTCGCGTGGAGCCTACGAGCAGTACTTC.

The chain joins TRBV7-9 to TRBJ1-1; maybe TRBD1 (5 bases). The germline V gene has CDR1 SEHNR and CDR2 FQNEAQ (reference sequence). Trimming took 3 bases from V and 4 from J, leaving 12 bases between them. This CDR3 has 14 residues. For the CDR3, the DNA is TGTGCCAGCAGCTTCCCACAGAGGGGCACTGAAGCTTTCTTT. Its protein is CASSFPQRGTEAFF.

This chain connects TRBV9 to TRBJ2-1, with D possibly being TRBD1 (5 bases). V lost 0 bases to trimming and J lost 2 bases, with 9 bases between them. The germline gives CDR1 SGDLS, CDR2 YYNGEE. This CDR3 is 15 amino acids long. CDR3: CASSVDTGPYNEQFF. DNA of the CDR3: TGTGCCAGCAGCGTAGATACAGGACCCTACAATGAGCAGTTCTTC.

The chain joins TRBV11-2 to TRBJ2-3, with D possibly matching TRBD1 (5 bases). V gave up 1 base and J gave up 3 bases, with 11 bases separating them. The germline V gene encodes CDR1 SGHAT and CDR2 FQNNGV. This CDR3 spans 15 amino acids. The CDR3 region has the DNA TGTGCCAGCAGCTTAGCAGGGTTTAAGACAGATACGCAGTATTTT. Residues: CASSLAGFKTDTQYF.

This clone was seen a single time. The rearrangement links TRBV7-8 to TRBJ1-2; 8 bases are a match to TRBD1. The CDR3 runs to 15 residues. Germline V gene lookup returns CDR1 SGHVS and CDR2 FQNEAQ. V shed 5 bases and J 3 bases; nucleotides not matched to a gene: 8. Written as DNA, the CDR3 is TGTGCCAGCAGCCCCCAAGGGACAGGCGACTATGGCTACACCTTC. This translates into CASSPQGTGDYGYTF.

The V gene is TRBV5-1, the J gene TRBJ1-1, with D possibly being TRBD1 (5 bases). The germline CDR1 and CDR2 sequences are SGHRS and YFSETQ. This CDR3 contains 15 residues. Deletions cut 1 base from V and 1 base from J, with 11 bases between. The CDR3 sequence is CASSLQGPPNTEAFF. CDR3 DNA sequence: TGCGCCAGCAGCTTGCAGGGACCACCGAACACTGAAGCTTTCTTT.

This clone was observed a handful of times. The V and J genes are TRBV5-1 and TRBJ2-7, with a weak D call TRBD1 (5 bases). Germline CDR1 is SGHRS and CDR2 is YFSETQ. The CDR3 has 13 residues. The V end lost 0 bases, the J end lost 6 bases, and 10 bases lay between the germline ends. The CDR3 spells CASSLAQGREQYF. The DNA of the CDR3 is TGCGCCAGCAGCTTGGCTCAGGGTCGCGAGCAGTACTTC.

This clone was found once. The chain couples TRBV6-6 to TRBJ1-1; 7 nucleotides agree with TRBD1. The V and J ends lost 6 bases and 4 bases, in that order; junction bases with no gene match: 14. The CDR3 sequence is 16 residues long. The germline V gene has CDR1 MNHNY and CDR2 SVGAGI (reference sequence). In DNA form, the CDR3 reads TGTGCCAGCAGAAACACCGTGGGACAGCTGGTCACTGAAGCTTTCTTT. Its protein product is CASRNTVGQLVTEAFF.

The chain combines TRBV9 with TRBJ2-1; the D gene is possibly TRBD1 (6 bases). With 0 bases removed from V and 6 bases from J, the gap between germline ends came to 16 bases. Germline V gene sequence: CDR1 SGDLS, CDR2 YYNGEE. The CDR3 is 16 amino acids. CDR3: CASSVGEGTLPNEQFF. The CDR3 nucleotides are TGTGCCAGCAGCGTAGGTGAGGGGACACTACCCAATGAGCAGTTCTTC.

The chain carries TRBV27 and TRBJ2-5; D unclear. The CDR3 has 13 residues. The germline V and J ends were trimmed by 0 bases and 7 bases, with 9 bases remaining between them. CDR1 MNHEY and CDR2 SMNVEV come from the germline V gene (reference sequence). The CDR3 loop reads CASSLSPVGTQYF. DNA for the CDR3: TGTGCCAGCAGTTTATCGCCGGTGGGGACCCAGTACTTC.

The sample holds a few counts of this clone. This rearrangement joins TRBV7-3 to TRBJ2-7; D perhaps matches TRBD2 (5 bases). The germline gives CDR1 SGHTA, CDR2 FQGTGA. The CDR3 totals 15 residues. V was clipped by 0 bases and J by 3 bases, with 12 bases between them. The CDR3 nucleotides read TGTGCCAGCAGCTTAACCCCCATACTAGGCTACGAGCAGTACTTC. Translated: CASSLTPILGYEQYF. The full variable domain, with the rest looked up from reference TRBV7-3 and TRBJ2-7, is GAGVSQTPSNKVTEKGKYVELRCDPISGHTALYWYRQSLGQGPEFLIYFQGTGAADDSGLPNDRFFAVRPEGSVSTLKIQRTERGDSAVYLCASSLTPILGYEQYFGPGTRLTVT.

The chain links TRBV5-6 to TRBJ2-2; a weak D match, TRBD1 (6 bases). The CDR3 is made up of 16 amino acids. In germline, CDR1 is SGHDT, CDR2 YYEEEE. The ends were cut back, 4 bases at V and 0 bases at J, with 13 bases in the middle. DNA of the CDR3: TGTGCCAGCAGCGTAGGGACAACGGCGAACACCGGGGAGCTGTTTTTT. This encodes CASSVGTTANTGELFF.

This clone was seen only a few times. This chain uses TRBV6-6 with TRBJ2-2; 7 bases agree with TRBD1. Germline V CDR1 and CDR2: MNHNY, SVGAGI (reference sequence). The CDR3 sequence is 16 residues long. With V trimmed by 2 bases and J by 10 bases, 13 bases remained unmatched. The DNA for the CDR3 is TGTGCCAGCAGTTACCCAGGGAAGGGGGCCGGGGTGGAGCTGTTTTTT. As protein: CASSYPGKGAGVELFF.

The CDR3 DNA reads TGTGCCAGCAGCTTCGGGGGAGGAAAGACCCAGTACTTC. It yields the protein CASSFGGGKTQYF. This chain links TRBV5-4 with TRBJ2-5, with D possibly TRBD2 on 6 matching bases. Germline CDR1 reads SGHNT; CDR2 reads YYREEE (reference sequence). V was shortened by 2 bases and J by 6 bases, with 11 bases between the two germline ends. The CDR3 is 13 amino acids.

The chain links TRBV19 to TRBJ1-4; D is unclear. The CDR3 has 17 residues. Germline lookup yields CDR1 LNHDA and CDR2 SQIVND (reference sequence). The V end lost 6 bases, the J end lost 8 bases, and 25 bases lay between the germline ends. This CDR3 is CASSPSPPGSPGEKLFF. CDR3 DNA: TGTGCCAGTAGCCCCTCCCCTCCAGGTTCCCCGGGGGAAAAACTGTTTTTT.

V is TRBV7-9 and J is TRBJ2-7, with D maybe TRBD2 (6 bases). V was pared by 5 bases and J by 1 base, with 15 bases between. The length of the CDR3 is 15 residues. Looked up from germline, CDR1 is SEHNR and CDR2 is FQNEAQ (reference sequence). This CDR3 reads CASSPPGRESYEQYF. The CDR3 region has the DNA TGTGCCAGCAGCCCACCGGGACGGGAGTCCTACGAGCAGTACTTC.

This clone was observed a handful of times. Here the CDR3 reads CASTAAAGVSGELFF. CDR3 nucleotides: TGTGCCAGCACCGCTGCGGCGGGAGTTTCCGGGGAGCTGTTTTTT. The rearrangement joins TRBV6-1 to TRBJ2-2; 7 bases fit TRBD2. Trimming removed 7 bases from V and 6 bases from J; junction bases left unmatched: 11. The CDR3 is made up of 15 amino acids. Germline V gene data show CDR1 as MNHNS and CDR2 as SASEGT.

DNA for the CDR3: TGTGCCAGCAGTGAAGCGGCGAACGGGTGGGCCCTCCACTTT. Translated: CASSEAANGWALHF. The genes are TRBV6-1 and TRBJ1-6; no clear D gene. Germline V gene sequence: CDR1 MNHNS, CDR2 SASEGT. This CDR3 region has 14 residues. Trimming pared 0 bases from V and 14 bases from J, leaving 14 bases between.

The chain has TRBV11-2 and TRBJ2-2, with D tentatively TRBD1 or TRBD2 (5 bases each). Germline loops: CDR1 SGHAT, CDR2 FQNNGV. This CDR3 comprises 16 residues. Trimming shortened V by 1 base and J by 0 bases, and 9 bases separated the two germline ends. CDR3 in amino acids: CASSLGDPPNTGELFF. DNA of the CDR3: TGTGCCAGCAGCTTAGGGGACCCCCCGAACACCGGGGAGCTGTTTTTT.